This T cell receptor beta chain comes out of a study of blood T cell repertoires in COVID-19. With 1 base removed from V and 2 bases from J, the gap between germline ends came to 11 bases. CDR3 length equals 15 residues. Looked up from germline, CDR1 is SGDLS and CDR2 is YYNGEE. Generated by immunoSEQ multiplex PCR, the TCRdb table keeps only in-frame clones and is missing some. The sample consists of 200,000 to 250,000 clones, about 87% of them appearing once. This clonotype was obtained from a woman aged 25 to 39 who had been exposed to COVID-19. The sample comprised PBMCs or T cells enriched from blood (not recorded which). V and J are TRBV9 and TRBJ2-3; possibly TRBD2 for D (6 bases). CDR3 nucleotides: TGTGCCAGCAGCGTATTAGCGGCGCTCACAGATACGCAGTATTTT. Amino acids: CASSVLAALTDTQYF.